Detailed here is one T cell receptor beta chain. Its antigen is not yet known. No per-base quality is available; no much larger clone lies one base away. CDR1 GTSNPN and CDR2 SVGIG were looked up in the germline V gene (reference sequence). Between the V and J ends, shortened by 5 bases and 5 bases respectively, the junction contains 18 bases. The CDR3 spans 14 residues, from the cysteine through the phenylalanine. Only the CDR3 part of the read is kept: 42 bases, read in frame from the first base. This sample was taken from a study of lymphopenia after photon versus proton radiotherapy (dated by TCRdb to about 2019). Study-wide context: The study compared the immunological effects of photon versus proton radiation therapy in patients with gastrointestinal tumors who developed high-grade lymphopenia. The roughly 18 patients in the cohort had gastrointestinal tumors, were treated with either photon or proton therapy, and subsequently developed lymphopenia. The goal of the study was to describe how the two radiation modalities differ in their effects on the immune system.

Libraries were made using the immunoSEQ multiplex PCR assay. Deep sequencing of rearranged TCR beta loci, alongside multiparametric flow cytometry, was used to profile T cell repertoires. The table was pulled from immuneACCESS by TCRdb, which kept in-frame rearrangements only. Such tables lose some clones; where checked, under half of the loss comes from unresolved V genes, and the rest has no known cause. For this sample the table gives about 30,000 clones, of which about 91% were detected only once. The ten top clones hold approximately 7% of the sample. Overall study outcomes, separate from this receptor: After the lymphocyte count nadir, oligoclonal expansion, especially of CD8+ Temra cells, was observed in photon-treated repertoires, and the drop in diversity was driven by this expansion. During treatment, patients who received photon therapy lost naive T cells and TCR diversity and gained effector/memory populations, whereas patients who received proton therapy remained relatively stable. Across the cohort, among patients who died, a greater drop in TCR diversity after the nadir was inversely correlated with overall survival time. The survival association was assessed only in patients who died, and better survival with proton therapy was presented by the authors as a possibility rather than a demonstrated result.

The rearranged chain carries TRBV30 and TRBJ1-2, with the identity of the D gene unclear. The source is a woman between 65 and 79 years old with pancreatic cancer. Some clones in this sample may be carry-over from other donors' samples. Specimen: peripheral blood, collected from a patient treated with proton-based radiotherapy. This receptor carries the CDR3 CAWHGGKGGYGYTF. The sequence in DNA is TGTGCCTGGCACGGCGGTAAGGGCGGGTATGGCTACACCTTC.